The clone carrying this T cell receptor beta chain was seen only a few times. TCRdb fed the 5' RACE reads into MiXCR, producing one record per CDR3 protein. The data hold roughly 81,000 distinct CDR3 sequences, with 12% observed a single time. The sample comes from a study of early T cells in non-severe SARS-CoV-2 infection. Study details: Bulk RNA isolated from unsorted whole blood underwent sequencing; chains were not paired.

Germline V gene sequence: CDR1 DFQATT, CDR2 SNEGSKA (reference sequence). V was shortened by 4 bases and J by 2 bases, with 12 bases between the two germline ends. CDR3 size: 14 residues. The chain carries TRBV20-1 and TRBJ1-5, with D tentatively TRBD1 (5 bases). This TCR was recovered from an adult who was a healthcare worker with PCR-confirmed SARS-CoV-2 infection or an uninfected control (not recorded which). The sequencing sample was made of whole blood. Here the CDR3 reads CSATQGMGNQPQHF. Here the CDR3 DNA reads TGCAGTGCTACCCAGGGAATGGGCAATCAGCCCCAGCATTTT.